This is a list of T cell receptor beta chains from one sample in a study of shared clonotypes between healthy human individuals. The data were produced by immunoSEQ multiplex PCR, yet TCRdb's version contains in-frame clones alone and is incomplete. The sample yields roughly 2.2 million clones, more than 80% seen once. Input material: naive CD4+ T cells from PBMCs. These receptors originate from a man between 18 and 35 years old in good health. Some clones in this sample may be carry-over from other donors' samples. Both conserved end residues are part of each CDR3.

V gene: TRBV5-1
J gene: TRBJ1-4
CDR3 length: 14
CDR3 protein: CASSQGQGSEKLFF

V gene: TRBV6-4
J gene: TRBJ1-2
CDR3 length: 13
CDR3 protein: CASSSGQHTGYTF

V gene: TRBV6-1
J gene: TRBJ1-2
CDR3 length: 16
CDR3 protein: CASSEGGTGAGYGYTF

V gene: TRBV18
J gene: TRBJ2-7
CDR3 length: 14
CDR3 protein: CASSPDSGSYEQYF

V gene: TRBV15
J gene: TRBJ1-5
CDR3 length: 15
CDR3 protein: CATSRAPRSNQPQHF

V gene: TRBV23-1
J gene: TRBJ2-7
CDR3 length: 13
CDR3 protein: CASSQEGPYEQYF

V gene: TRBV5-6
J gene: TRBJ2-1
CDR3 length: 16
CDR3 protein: CASSLGFRTIYNEQFF

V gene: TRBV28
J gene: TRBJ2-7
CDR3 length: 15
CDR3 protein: CASRRLDRDANEQYF

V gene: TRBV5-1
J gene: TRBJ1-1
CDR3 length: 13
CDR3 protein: CASREGVNTEAFF

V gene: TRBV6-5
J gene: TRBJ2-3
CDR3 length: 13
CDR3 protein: CASSYAPGPTQYF

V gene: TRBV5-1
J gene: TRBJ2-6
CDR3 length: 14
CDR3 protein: CASSPDSGANVLTF

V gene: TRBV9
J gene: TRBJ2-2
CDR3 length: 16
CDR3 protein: CASSVVVGFNTGELFF

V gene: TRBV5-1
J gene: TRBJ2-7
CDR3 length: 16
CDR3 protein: CASRLIPGTTPYEQYF

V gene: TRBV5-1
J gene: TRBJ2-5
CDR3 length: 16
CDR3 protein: CASRPRGGRIQETQYF

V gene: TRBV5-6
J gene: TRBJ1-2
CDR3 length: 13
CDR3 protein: CASSLERGNGYTF

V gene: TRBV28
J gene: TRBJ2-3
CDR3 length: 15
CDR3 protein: CASSLWGRGTDTQYF

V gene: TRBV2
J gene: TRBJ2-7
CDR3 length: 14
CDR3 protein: CASSPKGLAYEQYF

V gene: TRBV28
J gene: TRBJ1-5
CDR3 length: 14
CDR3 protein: CASSTSYSNQPQHF

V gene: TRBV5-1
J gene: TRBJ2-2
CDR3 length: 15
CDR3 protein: CASSFAGLNTGELFF

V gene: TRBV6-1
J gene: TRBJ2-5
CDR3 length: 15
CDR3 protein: CASSGTGGPQETQYF

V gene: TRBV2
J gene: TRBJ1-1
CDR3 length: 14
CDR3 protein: CASSDQAGNTEAFF

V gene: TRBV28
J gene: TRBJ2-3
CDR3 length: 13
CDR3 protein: CASSLALTDTQYF

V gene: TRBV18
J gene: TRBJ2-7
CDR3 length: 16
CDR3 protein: CASSPGLLWYDEVQYF

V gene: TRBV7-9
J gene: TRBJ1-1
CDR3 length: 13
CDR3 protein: CASSQVIRPRAFF

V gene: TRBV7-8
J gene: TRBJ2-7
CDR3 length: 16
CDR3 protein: CASSLMPGQRSYEQYF

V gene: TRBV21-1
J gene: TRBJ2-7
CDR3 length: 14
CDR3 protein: CASSVGTPSREQYF

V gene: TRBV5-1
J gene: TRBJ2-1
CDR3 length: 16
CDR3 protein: CASSSEPGGWYNEQFF

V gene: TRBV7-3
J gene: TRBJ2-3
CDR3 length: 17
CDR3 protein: CASSLGLAGGVTDTQYF

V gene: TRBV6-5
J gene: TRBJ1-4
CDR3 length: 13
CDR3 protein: CASSDRSNEKLFF

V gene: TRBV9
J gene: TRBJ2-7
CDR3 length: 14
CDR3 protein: CASSVGRGSYEQYF

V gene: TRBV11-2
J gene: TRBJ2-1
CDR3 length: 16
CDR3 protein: CASSTTSGGAYNEQFF

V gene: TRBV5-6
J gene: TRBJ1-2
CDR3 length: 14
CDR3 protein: CASSRDRASYGYTF

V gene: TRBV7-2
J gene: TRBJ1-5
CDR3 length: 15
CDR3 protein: CASSLEGTGLRPQHF

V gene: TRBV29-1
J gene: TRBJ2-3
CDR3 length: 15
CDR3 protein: CSVPEWRENGDTQYF